This T cell receptor (beta chain) derives from a study of shared clonotypes between healthy human individuals. Assay execution took place at the deep level. Unsorted PBMC DNA was run through sequencing on ten immunoSEQ deep assay plates. The method was immunoSEQ multiplex PCR; TCRdb's version includes in-frame clones alone and lacks a portion of them. This sample yields around 430,000 clones, of which roughly 77% are seen a single time; under 15% belongs to the top ten. Sequencing used PBMCs. The sequence derives from a woman between 35 and 50 years old in good health. Some clones in this sample may be carry-over from other donors' samples.

This chain's CDR3 is CACSDPYEQYF. As DNA, the CDR3 is TGTGCCTGTTCGGACCCCTACGAGCAGTACTTC. The gene calls are TRBV11-2 and TRBJ2-7; no firm D call. Trimming removed 11 bases at V and 2 bases at J, with 10 bases between. Germline CDR1 is SGHAT and CDR2 is FQNNGV. The CDR3 has 11 amino acids.